Listed here are 21 T cell receptor beta chains from one sample, sequenced in a study of identical twins. TCRdb reprocessed the 5' RACE reads with MiXCR, giving one entry per CDR3 protein. The sample lists about 550,000 distinct CDR3 sequences, under 25% seen once, with approximately 0.48% in the top ten. These data also formed part of another study, on yellow fever vaccine responses in identical twins.

Sequenced material: CD4+ T cells sorted from blood. Every receptor here comes from a woman under 30 in good health.

This chain uses TRBV5-1 with TRBJ2-5; 7 bases align to TRBD2. This CDR3 has 16 residues. Germline V gives CDR1 SGHRS, CDR2 YFSETQ. V gave up 1 base and J gave up 5 bases; unmatched junction bases: 11. CDR3 in DNA: TGCGCCAGCAGCTTGTTTGGTCCACTAGCGAGGGAGACCCAGTACTTC. Its translation is CASSLFGPLARETQYF.

The chain links TRBV5-1 to TRBJ2-6; possible D gene TRBD2, 5 bases. V was trimmed by 0 bases and J by 1 base, leaving 5 bases between them. CDR1 SGHRS and CDR2 YFSETQ come from the germline V gene. This CDR3 spans 15 amino acids. CDR3 region: CASSLVASGANVLTF. CDR3 sequence (DNA): TGCGCCAGCAGCTTGGTAGCGTCTGGGGCCAACGTCCTGACTTTC.

This clonotype was counted only a few times. The rearrangement uses TRBV6-1 and TRBJ2-1; weak D call: TRBD1 (6 bases). V was cut by 5 bases and J by 15 bases, with 20 bases left in between. The CDR3 contains 13 residues. Germline V gives CDR1 MNHNS, CDR2 SASEGT. CDR3 residues: CASSKYEQGPRFF. The CDR3 DNA follows: TGTGCCAGCAGTAAATATGAACAGGGACCACGGTTCTTC.

This clonotype was counted many times. The V gene is TRBV12-3 or TRBV12-4, the J gene TRBJ2-3, with 9 bases identical to TRBD1. This CDR3 contains 16 residues. The J segment lost 6 bases and the V segment lost 2 bases, leaving 9 bases of the junction unmatched. The CDR3 region has the DNA TGTGCCAGCAGTTTAAACCCGGGACAGGGTTATGATACGCAGTATTTT. It specifies CASSLNPGQGYDTQYF.

V gene TRBV7-9 combines with J gene TRBJ2-7; D perhaps matches TRBD1 (6 bases). The V and J ends lost 4 bases and 2 bases respectively, with 12 bases between them. The germline gives CDR1 SEHNR, CDR2 FQNEAQ (reference sequence). The length of the CDR3 is 14 residues. The CDR3 is CASSSRDTAYEQYF. In DNA, the CDR3 is TGTGCCAGCAGCTCACGGGACACCGCCTACGAGCAGTACTTC.

This chain joins TRBV29-1 and TRBJ1-6; D remains ambiguous. The CDR3 is 12 amino acids. Germline assignment: CDR1 SQVTM and CDR2 ANQGSEA. Trimming cost V 4 bases and J 4 bases, with 5 bases left between them. In DNA, the CDR3 is TGCAGCGTTGGCGGTTATAATTCACCCCTCCACTTT. It specifies CSVGGYNSPLHF. Drawing the rest from reference TRBV29-1 and TRBJ1-6, the complete variable domain is SAVISQKPSRDICQRGTSLTIQCQVDSQVTMMFWYRQQPGQSLTLIATANQGSEATYESGFVIDKFPISRPNLTFSTLTVSNMSPEDSSIYLCSVGGYNSPLHFGNGTRLTVT.

This clonotype was counted between two and nine times. This sequence joins TRBV6-2 or TRBV6-3 and TRBJ1-6; D possibly corresponds to TRBD1 (5 bases). The CDR3 has 14 amino acids. The germline V and J ends were trimmed by 0 bases and 7 bases, with 7 bases remaining between them. Germline CDR1 MNHEY, CDR2 SVGEGT. This CDR3 reads CASSYSPGNSPLHF. DNA of the CDR3: TGTGCCAGCAGTTACTCTCCAGGGAATTCACCCCTCCACTTT.

This chain joins TRBV18 and TRBJ2-2; 8 nucleotides line up with TRBD1. J was trimmed by 5 bases and V by 4 bases; bases with no gene match: 6. Germline-derived CDR1 and CDR2 are KGHSH and LQKENI. The CDR3 has 15 residues. CDR3 residues: CASSRGQGETGELFF. Written as DNA, the CDR3 is TGTGCCAGCTCACGAGGACAGGGTGAGACCGGGGAGCTGTTTTTT.

This chain joins TRBV24-1 and TRBJ2-2; 7 bases align to TRBD1. This CDR3 has 16 amino acids. Looked up from germline, CDR1 is KGHDR and CDR2 is SFDVKD. With 3 bases clipped from V and 1 base from J, the junction kept 4 bases outside the gene matches. CDR3 in DNA: TGTGCCACCAGTGATACGGGACAGATGAACACCGGGGAGCTGTTTTTT. Translated, it gives CATSDTGQMNTGELFF.

This chain's CDR3 is CASSFPPPDVPKETQYF. As DNA, the CDR3 is TGTGCCAGCAGCTTCCCACCGCCCGACGTTCCCAAAGAGACCCAGTACTTC. The V gene is TRBV5-8, the J gene TRBJ2-5; no definite D call. CDR3 length: 17 residues. Germline CDR1 is SGHTS and CDR2 is YDEGEE. The V end lost 2 bases, the J end lost 3 bases, and 20 bases lay between the germline ends.

This rearrangement joins TRBV7-8 to TRBJ2-7, with 12 bases that match TRBD2. The CDR3 is made up of 15 amino acids. V dropped 7 bases and J dropped 2; count of bases not matched to a gene: 6. In germline, CDR1 is SGHVS, CDR2 FQNEAQ. CDR3 nucleotide sequence: TGTGCCAGCAACTCACTAGCGGGAGGTGCCTACGAGCAGTACTTC. This gives the protein CASNSLAGGAYEQYF.

V is TRBV13 and J is TRBJ2-7; the D gene is possibly TRBD2 (5 bases). V was trimmed by 4 bases and J by 9 bases, leaving 13 bases between them. Germline V CDR1 and CDR2: PRHDT, FYEKMQ (reference sequence). The CDR3 runs 12 residues. In DNA, the CDR3 is TGTGCCAGCAGCTCGCTGTTGAGGGTGCAGTACTTC. It yields the protein CASSSLLRVQYF.

Worth noting for this clonotype: One end of the junction varies from germline; a read error may be responsible. The J gene is TRBJ1-1, the V gene TRBV2, with D tentatively TRBD1 (5 bases). The CDR3 has 14 amino acids. Germline V gene data show CDR1 as SNHLY and CDR2 as FYNNEI. The CDR3 loop is CASSDRGRGTEAFF. The CDR3 coding sequence is TGTGCCAGCAGTGATCGGGGAAGAGGGACTGAAGCCTTCTTT.

Only a few counts were recorded for this clonotype. The chain has TRBV7-9 and TRBJ2-2; 9 bases are shared with TRBD1. The germline CDR1 and CDR2 sequences are SEHNR and FQNEAQ (reference sequence). CDR3 length: 17 amino acids. Unmatched junction bases numbered 13, after V lost 7 bases and J lost 4 bases. CDR3 nucleotide sequence: TGTGCCAGCATCCTACCCCTAGGACAGGGGATCACCGGGGAGCTGTTTTTT. This translates into CASILPLGQGITGELFF. Complete variable domain (other parts from reference TRBV7-9 and TRBJ2-2): DTGVSQNPRHKITKRGQNVTFRCDPISEHNRLYWYRQTLGQGPEFLTYFQNEAQLEKSRLLSDRFSAERPKGSFSTLEIQRTEQGDSAMYLCASILPLGQGITGELFFGEGSRLTVL.

This chain links TRBV5-1 with TRBJ2-1, with a weak D call TRBD2 (7 bases). The CDR3 is made up of 16 amino acids. CDR1 is SGHRS and CDR2 is YFSETQ in the germline V gene. Between the trimmed V and J ends, which lost 2 bases and 2 bases, there was a span of 14 bases. The CDR3 nucleotides read TGCGCCAGCAGCTTCGGGAGGACAGCCACCTACAATGAGCAGTTCTTC. Amino acids: CASSFGRTATYNEQFF.

This chain's CDR3 is CASSFIATALAKNIQYF. Written as DNA, the CDR3 is TGTGCCAGCAGCTTCATTGCGACAGCCCTAGCCAAAAACATTCAGTACTTC. The rearrangement links TRBV7-2 to TRBJ2-4; tentatively, D is TRBD1 (5 bases). CDR1 is SGHTA and CDR2 is FQGNSA in the germline V gene. The V end was cut by 3 bases, the J end by 0 bases, with 15 bases between. This CDR3 spans 17 amino acids.

This clonotype showed up just a few times. The chain links TRBV5-4 to TRBJ1-1, with TRBD1 matching 9 bases. This CDR3 is built from 18 residues. V trimming: 1 base; J trimming: 0 bases; junction bases outside the gene matches: 10. Germline V gene lookup returns CDR1 SGHNT and CDR2 YYREEE (reference sequence). This chain's CDR3 is CASSLFTGGASMNTEAFF. The CDR3 DNA reads TGTGCCAGCAGCTTGTTTACAGGGGGCGCTTCGATGAACACTGAAGCTTTCTTT.

Ten or more counts support this clonotype. The chain employs TRBV20-1 and TRBJ1-5; 7 nucleotides line up with TRBD1. J gave up 5 bases and V 2 bases, and 6 bases lay outside the gene matches. Germline CDR1 DFQATT, CDR2 SNEGSKA (reference sequence). The length of the CDR3 is 14 residues. CDR3 nucleotides: TGCAGTGCTAGACCCCGGACAGGCGATCAGCCCCAGCATTTT. Protein sequence: CSARPRTGDQPQHF.

V gene TRBV11-2 combines with J gene TRBJ2-5; 7 bases fit TRBD2. CDR1 is SGHAT and CDR2 is FQNNGV in the germline V gene. V lost 7 bases and J lost 4; bases outside the gene matches: 9. This CDR3 is 14 amino acids long. The CDR3 nucleotides are TGTGCCAGCACCCGCTGGGGAGGGCGAGAGACCCAGTACTTC. Its translation: CASTRWGGRETQYF.

The gene calls are TRBV18 and TRBJ2-5; 7 nucleotides line up with TRBD1. Germline trimming cut 2 bases from V and 0 bases from J; bases unmatched to any gene: 9. Germline CDR1 and CDR2: KGHSH and LQKENI. The CDR3 contains 17 residues. DNA of the CDR3: TGTGCCAGCTCACCAGACGGGACAGTCTTGTACCAAGAGACCCAGTACTTC. This codes for CASSPDGTVLYQETQYF.

This chain joins TRBV7-2 and TRBJ2-7, with D tentatively TRBD2 (5 bases). The germline CDR1 and CDR2 sequences are SGHTA and FQGNSA. The CDR3 runs to 14 residues. V was pared by 2 bases and J by 5 bases, with 13 bases between. The CDR3 is CASSLYGGVNEQYV. CDR3 nucleotides: TGTGCCAGCAGCTTATATGGAGGAGTTAACGAGCAGTACGTC.